These T cell receptor beta chains were read from a single sample in a study of T cells after yellow fever vaccination. One entry per CDR3 protein results from TCRdb running MiXCR on the 5' RACE reads. The sample lists approximately 160,000 distinct CDR3 sequences; roughly a tenth were seen once. The material sequenced was CD8+ T cells sorted from PBMCs, taken 45 days after the yellow fever booster vaccination. The source is a man between 18 and 35 years old who received the YFV17D yellow fever vaccine. The CDR3 runs from the conserved cysteine through the conserved F or W. A D gene is named only where the DNA matches it firmly. Rows give clone size only sometimes, using once, few, many, or a class for an expanded clone.

clone_size: .; v_call: TRBV6-6; d_call: .; j_call: TRBJ2-4; cdr3_aa: CASSGTRGDTKNIQYF; cdr3_nt: TGTGCCAGCAGTGGCACCCGGGGGGACACCAAAAACATTCAGTACTTC
clone_size: .; v_call: TRBV4-1; d_call: TRBD1; j_call: TRBJ1-1; cdr3_aa: CASSPLGTGGRAEAFF; cdr3_nt: TGCGCCAGCAGCCCCCTCGGAACAGGGGGACGGGCTGAAGCTTTCTTT
clone_size: many; v_call: TRBV7-6; d_call: TRBD2; j_call: TRBJ2-3; cdr3_aa: CANQGGTSGGAVSTDTQYF; cdr3_nt: TGTGCCAATCAAGGTGGGACTAGCGGGGGGGCTGTGAGCACAGATACGCAGTATTTT
clone_size: many; v_call: TRBV3-1; d_call: .; j_call: TRBJ2-3; cdr3_aa: CASSLENGGFTDTQYF; cdr3_nt: TGTGCCAGCAGCCTCGAGAACGGCGGCTTCACAGATACGCAGTATTTT
clone_size: many; v_call: TRBV9; d_call: .; j_call: TRBJ1-2; cdr3_aa: CASSVQGRYGYTF; cdr3_nt: TGTGCCAGCAGCGTACAGGGCCGCTATGGCTACACCTTC
clone_size: .; v_call: TRBV6-6; d_call: .; j_call: TRBJ2-3; cdr3_aa: CASRKGIGTDTQYF; cdr3_nt: TGTGCCAGCAGGAAGGGAATCGGGACAGATACGCAGTATTTT
clone_size: .; v_call: TRBV28; d_call: .; j_call: TRBJ1-1; cdr3_aa: CASSYTEAFF; cdr3_nt: TGTGCCAGCAGTTATACTGAAGCTTTCTTT
clone_size: .; v_call: TRBV6-2/TRBV6-3; d_call: TRBD1; j_call: TRBJ2-7; cdr3_aa: CASSPGTDYEQYF; cdr3_nt: TGTGCCAGCAGTCCCGGGACAGACTACGAGCAGTACTTC
clone_size: few; v_call: TRBV19; d_call: .; j_call: TRBJ2-1; cdr3_aa: CASSIGSGNEQFF; cdr3_nt: TGTGCCAGTAGTATAGGTTCAGGGAATGAGCAGTTCTTC
clone_size: .; v_call: TRBV12-3/TRBV12-4; d_call: .; j_call: TRBJ2-1; cdr3_aa: CASSTTVYNEQFF; cdr3_nt: TGTGCCAGCAGTACGACAGTATACAATGAGCAGTTCTTC
clone_size: .; v_call: TRBV7-9; d_call: .; j_call: TRBJ2-2; cdr3_aa: CASSLLPLDWGSGSNTGELFF; cdr3_nt: TGTGCCAGCAGCTTATTGCCCCTAGATTGGGGTTCGGGTTCGAACACCGGGGAGCTGTTTTTT
clone_size: once; v_call: TRBV27; d_call: .; j_call: TRBJ2-6; cdr3_aa: CASTGSGANVLTF; cdr3_nt: TGTGCCAGCACAGGCTCTGGGGCCAACGTCCTGACTTTC
clone_size: .; v_call: TRBV7-9; d_call: TRBD1; j_call: TRBJ2-1; cdr3_aa: CASSLRQGARSYNEQFF; cdr3_nt: TGTGCCAGCAGCCTACGACAGGGGGCTAGGTCCTACAATGAGCAGTTCTTC
clone_size: many; v_call: TRBV29-1; d_call: .; j_call: TRBJ1-2; cdr3_aa: CSVPRDTGYTF; cdr3_nt: TGCAGCGTCCCCCGGGACACCGGCTACACCTTC